Shown below are 21 T cell receptor beta chains from a single sample sequenced in a study of vaccination and CD4 T cells after COVID-19. The antigens for these receptors are not known. The Oncomine TCR Beta short-read assay sequenced DNA from cultured CD4+ T cells. TCRdb reprocessed the PCR reads via MiXCR and lists one record per CDR3 protein. The sample yields around 18,000 distinct CDR3 sequences, approximately 57% seen once. The sample's treatment: roughly 11-day PBMC culture with coronavirus spike peptide pools or control peptides (ViraFEST assay). Sequenced material: CD4+ T cells from blood, cultured in vitro. All receptors derive from a human donor who had recovered from COVID-19.

V gene TRBV28 combines with J gene TRBJ1-4; 8 positions match TRBD1. Trimming took 7 bases from V and 7 from J; bases not matched to a gene: 8. Per germline, CDR1 MDHEN and CDR2 SYDVKM. The CDR3 contains 14 residues. CDR3 in amino acids: CASMNPGGGEKLFF. As DNA, the CDR3 is TGTGCCAGCATGAATCCAGGGGGCGGTGAAAAACTGTTTTTT.

This clonotype was found a few times. The rearrangement joins TRBV15 to TRBJ1-1, with TRBD1 as a possible D gene (5 bases). Germline values: CDR1 LNHNV, CDR2 YYDKDF (reference sequence). The CDR3 totals 16 residues. V was pared by 1 base and J by 0 bases, with 12 bases between. The CDR3 sequence is CATSRAPTAMNTEAFF. DNA of the CDR3: TGTGCCACCAGCAGAGCTCCGACAGCTATGAACACTGAAGCTTTCTTT.

This clonotype was detected only a few times. The chain has TRBV7-2 and TRBJ1-3, with 7 bases aligning to TRBD1. J lost 4 bases, V lost 5 bases, and 5 bases had no gene match. Germline values: CDR1 SGHTA, CDR2 FQGNSA. CDR3 length: 14 amino acids. In DNA, the CDR3 is TGTGCCAGCAGCCCCGACAGGGCGGGAAACACCATATATTTT. Translation gives CASSPDRAGNTIYF.

This clonotype was picked up a small number of times. This rearrangement joins TRBV6-1 to TRBJ2-7; 10 nucleotides align to TRBD2. Germline V gives CDR1 MNHNS, CDR2 SASEGT. V shed 6 bases and J 0 bases; nucleotides not matched to a gene: 8. This CDR3 has 16 residues. CDR3 bases: TGTGCCAGCAGAGGAATAGGGACTAGCGTCTCCTACGAGCAGTACTTC. Amino acid sequence: CASRGIGTSVSYEQYF.

V usage is TRBV20-1 and J usage is TRBJ2-5; TRBD1 matches 9 bases. J gave up 2 bases and V 8 bases, and 3 bases lay outside the gene matches. This CDR3 is built from 12 residues. CDR1 is DFQATT, CDR2 SNEGSKA, per germline (reference sequence). The CDR3 loop is CSSGQGQETQYF. In DNA, the CDR3 is TGCAGTTCTGGACAGGGGCAAGAGACCCAGTACTTC.

This clonotype turned up a few times. The genes are TRBV20-1 and TRBJ1-2, with 7 bases that match TRBD1. CDR3 length: 12 amino acids. The V segment lost 6 bases and the J segment 4 bases; nucleotides outside the gene matches: 5. Per germline, CDR1 DFQATT and CDR2 SNEGSKA (reference sequence). CDR3 loop: CSADREAYGYTF. The CDR3 nucleotides are TGCAGTGCCGACAGGGAGGCCTATGGCTACACCTTC.

The CDR3 bases are TGTGCCAGCAGCTCTATACAGGACAATCAGCCCCAGCATTTT. Translation: CASSSIQDNQPQHF. The V call is TRBV2, the J call TRBJ1-5; D possibly corresponds to TRBD1 (5 bases). Germline loops: CDR1 SNHLY, CDR2 FYNNEI. The CDR3 sequence is 14 residues long. V was trimmed by 6 bases and J by 3 bases, leaving 12 bases between them.

This clonotype was counted only a few times. The V gene is TRBV7-2, the J gene TRBJ1-5; 8 nucleotides align to TRBD1. V trimming: 6 bases; J trimming: 5 bases; junction bases outside the gene matches: 9. The CDR3 consists of 15 residues. Germline loops: CDR1 SGHTA, CDR2 FQGNSA. The CDR3 DNA is TGTGCCAGCAGTCCAGGGGGCGCAGCCTATCAGCCCCAGCATTTT. Its translation: CASSPGGAAYQPQHF.

The chain is built from TRBV18 and TRBJ1-2; D call uncertain. Per the germline V gene, CDR1 is KGHSH and CDR2 is LQKENI. Trimming removed 3 bases from V and 4 bases from J, with 12 bases in between. The CDR3 length is 14 residues. CDR3 loop: CASSPSDGFYGYTF. Written as DNA, the CDR3 is TGTGCCAGCTCACCCTCTGACGGATTCTATGGCTACACCTTC. Based on the CDR3 plus reference TRBV18 and TRBJ1-2, the full variable domain is NAGVMQNPRHLVRRRGQEARLRCSPMKGHSHVYWYRQLPEEGLKFMVYLQKENIIDESGMPKERFSAEFPKEGPSILRIQQVVRGDSAAYFCASSPSDGFYGYTFGSGTRLTVV.

The gene calls are TRBV7-9 and TRBJ1-2; TRBD1 is a possible D gene (5 bases). This CDR3 region has 13 residues. Germline V gives CDR1 SEHNR, CDR2 FQNEAQ (reference sequence). The V end lost 5 bases, the J end lost 9 bases, and 16 bases lay between the germline ends. In DNA, the CDR3 is TGTGCCAGCAGCCCCGTCGGGGGGATGAGCTACACCTTC. Its protein product is CASSPVGGMSYTF.

Only a few counts were recorded for this clonotype. The CDR3 sequence: CAWSVGQNTGELFF. CDR3 sequence (DNA): TGTGCCTGGAGTGTAGGGCAAAACACCGGGGAGCTGTTTTTT. The chain recombines TRBV30 with TRBJ2-2; D gene ambiguous. In germline, CDR1 is GTSNPN, CDR2 SVGIG (reference sequence). CDR3 length: 14 amino acids. Trimming removed 0 bases at V and 2 bases at J, with 7 bases between.

This rearrangement joins TRBV6-1 to TRBJ2-5; D is ambiguous. V lost 8 bases and J 1 base, leaving 14 bases between the germline ends. The germline CDR1 and CDR2 sequences are MNHNS and SASEGT. CDR3 length: 14 residues. The CDR3: CASFRRQAQETQYF. CDR3 bases: TGTGCCAGCTTTAGAAGGCAGGCCCAAGAGACCCAGTACTTC.

V usage is TRBV4-1 and J usage is TRBJ2-2; D call uncertain. The V gene lost 2 bases and the J gene lost 1 base, with 5 bases spanning the gap. This CDR3 has 14 amino acids. CDR1 is MGHRA and CDR2 is YSYEKL in the germline V gene. CDR3 sequence (DNA): TGCGCCAGCAGCCAACCCATGAACACCGGGGAGCTGTTTTTT. Its translation: CASSQPMNTGELFF.

V usage is TRBV27 and J usage is TRBJ2-1; D is unresolved. V lost 6 bases, J lost 4 bases, and 4 bases lay in between. Germline CDR1 and CDR2: MNHEY and SMNVEV (reference sequence). CDR3 length: 11 amino acids. CDR3 bases: TGTGCCAGCAGCCGATACAATGAGCAGTTCTTC. Translation gives CASSRYNEQFF.

For this clonotype: A junction end diverges from the germline sequence, so it may reflect a read error. The CDR3, as DNA: TGTGCCACCAGTGATTTAGGGGGGGTGAAGACTGAAGCTTTCTTT. Translation: CATSDLGGVKTEAFF. This chain connects TRBV24-1 to TRBJ1-1; the D gene is possibly TRBD1 (6 bases). The CDR3 has 15 amino acids. From germline, CDR1 is KGHDR and CDR2 SFDVKD.

The V gene is TRBV20-1, the J gene TRBJ2-3; no definite D call. This CDR3 region has 13 residues. From germline, CDR1 is DFQATT and CDR2 SNEGSKA (reference sequence). Deletions cut 0 bases from V and 1 base from J, with 5 bases between. CDR3 DNA sequence: TGCAGTGCTAGAGATCACGGCACAGATACGCAGTATTTT. It specifies CSARDHGTDTQYF.

This clonotype appeared a single time. The rearrangement uses TRBV12-3 or TRBV12-4 and TRBJ1-5; 7 bases map to TRBD1. This CDR3 is built from 14 residues. The junction had 7 bases not matched to a gene; V was cut back by 4 bases and J by 7 bases. This chain's CDR3 is CASSYTGDRQPQHF. The DNA of the CDR3 is TGTGCCAGCAGTTATACAGGGGATAGACAGCCCCAGCATTTT.

J is TRBJ1-2 and V is TRBV6-1, with unresolved D. V gave up 3 bases and J gave up 2 bases, with 10 bases separating them. The germline gives CDR1 MNHNS, CDR2 SASEGT. This CDR3 contains 14 residues. The CDR3 coding sequence is TGTGCCAGCAGTGATCGGACGAGGAACTATGGCTACACCTTC. Translation: CASSDRTRNYGYTF.

This chain uses TRBV11-3 with TRBJ2-3; 10 bases agree with TRBD1. With V trimmed by 4 bases and J by 4 bases, 14 bases remained unmatched. The length of the CDR3 is 18 residues. Per the germline V gene, CDR1 is SGHNT and CDR2 is YENEEA. Written as DNA, the CDR3 is TGTGCCAGCAGCTCATTCGTAACCGACAGGGGGCGCGCAGATACGCAGTATTTT. It encodes CASSSFVTDRGRADTQYF.

J is TRBJ1-1 and V is TRBV19; no clear D gene. Trimming took off 6 bases at V and 1 base at J, with 12 bases between the two ends. Germline V lookup: CDR1 LNHDA, CDR2 SQIVND (reference sequence). This CDR3 has 14 residues. CDR3 sequence: CASSPGSGNTEAFF. The CDR3 nucleotides read TGTGCCAGTAGCCCCGGAAGCGGGAACACTGAAGCTTTCTTT.

The CDR3 is CASSLTEYGYTF. Here the CDR3 DNA reads TGTGCCAGCAGTCTGACAGAATATGGCTACACCTTC. This chain links TRBV6-2 or TRBV6-3 with TRBJ1-2, with a possible D match to TRBD1 (5 bases). The V end lost 5 bases, the J end lost 5 bases, and 9 bases lay between the germline ends. The germline CDR1 and CDR2 sequences are MNHEY and SVGEGT. This CDR3 has 12 residues.